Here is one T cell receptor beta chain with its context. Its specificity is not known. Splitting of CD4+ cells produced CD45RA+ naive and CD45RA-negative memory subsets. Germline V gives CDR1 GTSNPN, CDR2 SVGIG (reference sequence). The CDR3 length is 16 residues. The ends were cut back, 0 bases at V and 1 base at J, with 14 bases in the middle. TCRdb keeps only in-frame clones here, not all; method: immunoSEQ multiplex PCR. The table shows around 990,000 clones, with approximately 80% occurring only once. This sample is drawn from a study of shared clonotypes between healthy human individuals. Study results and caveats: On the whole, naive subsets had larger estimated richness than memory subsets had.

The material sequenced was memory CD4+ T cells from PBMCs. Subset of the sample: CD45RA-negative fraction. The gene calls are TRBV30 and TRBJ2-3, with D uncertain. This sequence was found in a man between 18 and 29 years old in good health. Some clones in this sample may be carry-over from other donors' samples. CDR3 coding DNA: TGTGCCTGGAGTGTACCCCCTCGCGGCCGCACAGATACGCAGTATTTT. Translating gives CAWSVPPRGRTDTQYF.